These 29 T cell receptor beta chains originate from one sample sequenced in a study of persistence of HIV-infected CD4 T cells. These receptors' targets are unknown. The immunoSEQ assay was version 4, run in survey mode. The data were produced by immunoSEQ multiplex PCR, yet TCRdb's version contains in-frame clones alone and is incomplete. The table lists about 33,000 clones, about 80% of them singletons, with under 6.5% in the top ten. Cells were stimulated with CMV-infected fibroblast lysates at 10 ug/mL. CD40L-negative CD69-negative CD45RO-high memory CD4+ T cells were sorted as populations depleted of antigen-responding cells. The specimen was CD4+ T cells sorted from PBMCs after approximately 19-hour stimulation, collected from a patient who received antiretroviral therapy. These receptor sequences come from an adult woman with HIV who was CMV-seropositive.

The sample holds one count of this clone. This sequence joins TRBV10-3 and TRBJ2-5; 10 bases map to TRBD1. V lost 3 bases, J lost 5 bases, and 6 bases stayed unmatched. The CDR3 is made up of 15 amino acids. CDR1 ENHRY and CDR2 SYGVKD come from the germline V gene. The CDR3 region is CAISDTGQGTETQYF. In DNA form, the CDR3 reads TGTGCCATCAGTGACACGGGACAGGGGACGGAGACCCAGTACTTC.

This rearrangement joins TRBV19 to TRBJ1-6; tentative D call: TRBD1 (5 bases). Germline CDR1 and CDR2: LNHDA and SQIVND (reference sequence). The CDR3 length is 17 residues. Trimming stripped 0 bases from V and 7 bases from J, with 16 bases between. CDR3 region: CASSIEEVRAINSPLHF. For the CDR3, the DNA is TGTGCCAGTAGTATAGAGGAAGTCAGGGCTATCAATTCACCCCTCCACTTT.

The CDR3 loop reads CASNINKGSGNTIYF. CDR3 nucleotides: TGTGCCAGCAACATCAATAAGGGTTCTGGAAACACCATATATTTT. This sequence joins TRBV7-9 and TRBJ1-3; the D is unclear. CDR1 and CDR2 from the germline V gene are SEHNR and FQNEAQ (reference sequence). This CDR3 comprises 15 residues. The ends were cut back, 7 bases at V and 1 base at J, with 14 bases in the middle.

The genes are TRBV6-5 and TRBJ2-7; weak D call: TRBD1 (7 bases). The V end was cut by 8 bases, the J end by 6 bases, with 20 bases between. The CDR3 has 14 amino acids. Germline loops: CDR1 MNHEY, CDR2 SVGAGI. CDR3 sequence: CASPTAAQGGEQYF. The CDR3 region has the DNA TGTGCCAGCCCGACCGCCGCGCAGGGGGGCGAGCAGTACTTC.

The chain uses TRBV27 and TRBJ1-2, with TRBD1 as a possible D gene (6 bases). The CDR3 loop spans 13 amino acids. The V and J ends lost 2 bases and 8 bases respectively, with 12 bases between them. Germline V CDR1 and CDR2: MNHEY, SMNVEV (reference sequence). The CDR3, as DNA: TGTGCCAGCAGTTTAGGGGGGCCTGGGGGCTACACCTTC. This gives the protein CASSLGGPGGYTF.

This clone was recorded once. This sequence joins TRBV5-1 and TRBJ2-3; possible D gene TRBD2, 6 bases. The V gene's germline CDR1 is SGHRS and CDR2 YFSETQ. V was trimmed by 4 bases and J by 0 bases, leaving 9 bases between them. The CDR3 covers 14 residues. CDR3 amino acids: CASSPSGSTDTQYF. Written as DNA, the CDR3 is TGCGCCAGCAGCCCCAGCGGGAGCACAGATACGCAGTATTTT.

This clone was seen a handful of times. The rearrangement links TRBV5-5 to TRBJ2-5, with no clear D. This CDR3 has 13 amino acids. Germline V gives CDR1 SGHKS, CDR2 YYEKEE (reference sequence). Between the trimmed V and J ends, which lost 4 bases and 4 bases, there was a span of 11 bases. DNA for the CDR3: TGTGCCAGCAGCCGAAGCTCATTAGAGACCCAGTACTTC. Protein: CASSRSSLETQYF.

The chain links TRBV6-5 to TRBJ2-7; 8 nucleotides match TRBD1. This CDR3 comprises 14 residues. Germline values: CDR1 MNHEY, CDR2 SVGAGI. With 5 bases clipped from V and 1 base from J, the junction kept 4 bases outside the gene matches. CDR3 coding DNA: TGTGCCAGCAGTCTGCGACAGGGGTCCTACGAGCAGTACTTC. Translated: CASSLRQGSYEQYF.

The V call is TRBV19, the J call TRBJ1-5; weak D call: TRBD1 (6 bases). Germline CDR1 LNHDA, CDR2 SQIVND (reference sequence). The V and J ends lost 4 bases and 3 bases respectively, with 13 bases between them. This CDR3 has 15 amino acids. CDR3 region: CASSRTVAPNQPQHF. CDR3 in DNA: TGTGCCAGTAGTAGGACAGTCGCCCCCAATCAGCCCCAGCATTTT.

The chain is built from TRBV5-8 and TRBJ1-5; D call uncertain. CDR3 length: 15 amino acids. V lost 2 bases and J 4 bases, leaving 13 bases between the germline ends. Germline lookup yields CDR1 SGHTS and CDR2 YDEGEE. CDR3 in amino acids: CASSFGQRSNQPQHF. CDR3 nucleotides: TGTGCCAGCAGCTTCGGTCAGAGGAGTAATCAGCCCCAGCATTTT.

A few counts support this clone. The CDR3 DNA reads as TGTGCCAGCAGCCAATCTGACACCAACACTGAAGCTTTCTTT. Its translation is CASSQSDTNTEAFF. The chain recombines TRBV3-1 (or the pseudogene TRBV3-2) with TRBJ1-1; D is ambiguous. There are 14 residues in the CDR3. Germline CDR1 LGHDT, CDR2 YNNKEL (reference sequence). Trimming left V 2 bases short and J 2 bases short, with 9 bases between.

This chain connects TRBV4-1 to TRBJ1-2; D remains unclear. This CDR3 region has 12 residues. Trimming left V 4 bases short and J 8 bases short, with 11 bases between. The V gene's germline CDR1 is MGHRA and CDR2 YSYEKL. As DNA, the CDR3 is TGCGCCAGCAGCCCCGTCGCGGGCGGCTACACCTTC. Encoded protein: CASSPVAGGYTF.

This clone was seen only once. The CDR3 reads CASSQLRGEKLFF. CDR3 nucleotides: TGCGCCAGCAGCCAACTAAGGGGGGAAAAACTGTTTTTT. The chain couples TRBV4-3 to TRBJ1-4; the D gene is possibly TRBD1 (6 bases). This CDR3 is 13 amino acids long. Germline lookup yields CDR1 LGHNA and CDR2 YSLEER. V lost 2 bases, J lost 8 bases, and 9 bases lay in between.

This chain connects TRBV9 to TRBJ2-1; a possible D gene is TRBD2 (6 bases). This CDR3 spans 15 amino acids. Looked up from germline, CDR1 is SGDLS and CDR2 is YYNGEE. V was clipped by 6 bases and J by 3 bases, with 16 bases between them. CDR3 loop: CASTTGLADYNEQFF. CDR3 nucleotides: TGTGCCAGCACCACGGGACTTGCAGACTACAATGAGCAGTTCTTC.

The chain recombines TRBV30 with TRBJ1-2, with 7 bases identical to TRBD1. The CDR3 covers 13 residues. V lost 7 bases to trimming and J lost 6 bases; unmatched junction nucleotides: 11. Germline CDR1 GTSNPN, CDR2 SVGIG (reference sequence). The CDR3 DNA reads TGTGCCTCTAACGACAGGGTCAGGAATGGCTACACCTTC. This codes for CASNDRVRNGYTF.

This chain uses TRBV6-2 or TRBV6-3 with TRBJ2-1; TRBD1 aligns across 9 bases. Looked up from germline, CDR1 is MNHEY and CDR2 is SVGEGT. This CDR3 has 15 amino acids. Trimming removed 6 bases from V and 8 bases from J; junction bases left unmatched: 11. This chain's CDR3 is CASSLRTGARYEQFF. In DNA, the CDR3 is TGTGCCAGCAGCCTAAGGACAGGGGCTCGCTATGAGCAGTTCTTC.

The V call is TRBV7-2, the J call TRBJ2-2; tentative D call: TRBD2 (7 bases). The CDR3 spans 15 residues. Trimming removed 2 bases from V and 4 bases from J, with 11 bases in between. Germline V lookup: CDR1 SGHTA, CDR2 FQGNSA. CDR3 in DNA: TGTGCCAGCAGCTTACTTAGGGGGGGCACCGGGGAGCTGTTTTTT. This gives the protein CASSLLRGGTGELFF.

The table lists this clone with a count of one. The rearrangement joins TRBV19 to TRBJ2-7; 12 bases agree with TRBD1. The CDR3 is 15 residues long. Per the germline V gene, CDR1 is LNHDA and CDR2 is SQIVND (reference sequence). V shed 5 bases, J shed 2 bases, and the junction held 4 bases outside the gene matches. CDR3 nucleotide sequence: TGTGCCAGTAGTCCGGGACAGGGGGCAACCTACGAGCAGTACTTC. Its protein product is CASSPGQGATYEQYF.

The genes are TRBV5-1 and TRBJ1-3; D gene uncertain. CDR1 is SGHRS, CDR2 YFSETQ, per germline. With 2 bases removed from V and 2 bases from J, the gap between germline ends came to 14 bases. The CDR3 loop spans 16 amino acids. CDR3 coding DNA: TGCGCCAGCAGCTTTAAAAGAGGCAGGACTGGAAACACCATATATTTT. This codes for CASSFKRGRTGNTIYF.

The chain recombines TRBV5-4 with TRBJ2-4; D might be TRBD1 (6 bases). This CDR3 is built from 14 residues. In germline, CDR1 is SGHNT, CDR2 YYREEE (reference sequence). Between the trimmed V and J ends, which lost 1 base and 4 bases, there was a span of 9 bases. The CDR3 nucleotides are TGTGCCAGCAGCTTGAAGGGGGTTAAAAACATTCAGTACTTC. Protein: CASSLKGVKNIQYF.

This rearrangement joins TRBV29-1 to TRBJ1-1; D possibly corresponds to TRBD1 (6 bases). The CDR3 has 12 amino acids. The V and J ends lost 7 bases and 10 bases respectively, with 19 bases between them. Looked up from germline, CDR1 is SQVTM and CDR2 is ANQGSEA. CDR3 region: CSGSPGGRGAFF. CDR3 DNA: TGCAGCGGCAGCCCGGGGGGGCGCGGAGCTTTCTTT.

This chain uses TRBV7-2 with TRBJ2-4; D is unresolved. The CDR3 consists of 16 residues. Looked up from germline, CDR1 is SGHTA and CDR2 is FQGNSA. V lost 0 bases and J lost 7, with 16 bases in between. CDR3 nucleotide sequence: TGTGCCAGCAGCTTAGCGTTGGGTCAGCAAGTGAACATTCAGTACTTC. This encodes CASSLALGQQVNIQYF.

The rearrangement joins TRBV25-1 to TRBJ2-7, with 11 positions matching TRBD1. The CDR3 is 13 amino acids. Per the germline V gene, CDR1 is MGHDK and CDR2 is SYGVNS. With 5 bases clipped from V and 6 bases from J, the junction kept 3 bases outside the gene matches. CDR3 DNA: TGTGCCAGCAGTCACGGGACAGGGGGCGAGCAGTACTTC. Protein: CASSHGTGGEQYF.

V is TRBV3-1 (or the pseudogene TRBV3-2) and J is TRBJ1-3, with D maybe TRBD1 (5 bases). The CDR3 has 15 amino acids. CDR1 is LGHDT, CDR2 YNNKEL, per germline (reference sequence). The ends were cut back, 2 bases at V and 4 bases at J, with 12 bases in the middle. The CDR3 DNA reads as TGTGCCAGCAGCCAACAGGGCAACTCCGGAAACACCATATATTTT. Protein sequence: CASSQQGNSGNTIYF.

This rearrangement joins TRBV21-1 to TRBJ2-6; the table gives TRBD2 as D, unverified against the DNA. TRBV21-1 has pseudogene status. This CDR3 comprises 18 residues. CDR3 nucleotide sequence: TGTGCCAGCAGCTCAACTCCGGGGGGCAGCTCTGGGGCCAACGTCCTGACTTTC. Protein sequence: CASSSTPGGSSGANVLTF.

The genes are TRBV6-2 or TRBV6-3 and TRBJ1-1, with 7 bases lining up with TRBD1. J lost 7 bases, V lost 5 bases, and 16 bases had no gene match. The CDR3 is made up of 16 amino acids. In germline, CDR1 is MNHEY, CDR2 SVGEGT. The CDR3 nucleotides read TGTGCCAGCAGTCCCAACACTCTCGGGACAGCAAGTGAAGCTTTCTTT. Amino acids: CASSPNTLGTASEAFF.

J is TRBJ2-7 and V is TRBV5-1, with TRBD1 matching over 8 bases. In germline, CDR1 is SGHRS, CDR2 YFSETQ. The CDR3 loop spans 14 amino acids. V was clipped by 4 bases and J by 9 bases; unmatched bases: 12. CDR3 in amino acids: CASSQGTGAPVQYF. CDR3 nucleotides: TGCGCCAGCAGCCAAGGGACAGGTGCCCCTGTGCAGTACTTC.

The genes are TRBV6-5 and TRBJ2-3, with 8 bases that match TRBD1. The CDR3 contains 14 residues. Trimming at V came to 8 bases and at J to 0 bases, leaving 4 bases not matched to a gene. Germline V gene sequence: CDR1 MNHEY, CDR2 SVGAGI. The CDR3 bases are TGTGCCAGCCGGGACAGGACCAGCACAGATACGCAGTATTTT. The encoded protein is CASRDRTSTDTQYF.

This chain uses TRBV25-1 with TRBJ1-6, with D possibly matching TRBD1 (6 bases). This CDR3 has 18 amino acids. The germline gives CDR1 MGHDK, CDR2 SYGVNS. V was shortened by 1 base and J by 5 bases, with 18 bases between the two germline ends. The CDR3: CASSEWGAGTRNNSPLHF. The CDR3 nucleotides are TGTGCCAGCAGTGAATGGGGGGCAGGCACAAGGAATAATTCACCCCTCCACTTT.